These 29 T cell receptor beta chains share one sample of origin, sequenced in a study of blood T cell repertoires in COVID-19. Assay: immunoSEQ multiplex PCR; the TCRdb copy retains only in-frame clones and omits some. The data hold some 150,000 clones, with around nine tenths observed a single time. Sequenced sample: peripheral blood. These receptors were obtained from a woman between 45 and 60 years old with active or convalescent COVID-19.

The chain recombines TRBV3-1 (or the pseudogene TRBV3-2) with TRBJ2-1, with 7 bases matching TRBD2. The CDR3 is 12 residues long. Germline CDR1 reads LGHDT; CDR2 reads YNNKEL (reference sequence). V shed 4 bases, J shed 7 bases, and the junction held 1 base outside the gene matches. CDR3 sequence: CASSLLANEQFF. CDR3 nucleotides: TGTGCCAGCAGCCTACTAGCGAATGAGCAGTTCTTC.

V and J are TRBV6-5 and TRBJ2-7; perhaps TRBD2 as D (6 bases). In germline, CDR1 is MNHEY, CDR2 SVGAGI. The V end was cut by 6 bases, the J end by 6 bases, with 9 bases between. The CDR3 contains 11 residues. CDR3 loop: CASREGREQYF. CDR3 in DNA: TGTGCCAGCAGGGAGGGGCGCGAGCAGTACTTC.

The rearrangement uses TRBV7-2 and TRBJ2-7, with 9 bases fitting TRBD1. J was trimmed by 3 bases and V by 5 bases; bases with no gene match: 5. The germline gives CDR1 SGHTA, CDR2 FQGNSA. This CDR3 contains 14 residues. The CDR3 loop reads CASSTGTGIYEQYF. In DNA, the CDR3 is TGTGCCAGCAGCACCGGGACAGGGATCTACGAGCAGTACTTC. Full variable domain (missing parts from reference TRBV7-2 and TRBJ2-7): GAGVSQSPSNKVTEKGKDVELRCDPISGHTALYWYRQSLGQGLEFLIYFQGNSAPDKSGLPSDRFSAERTGGSVSTLTIQRTQQEDSAVYLCASSTGTGIYEQYFGPGTRLTVT.

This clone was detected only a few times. CDR3 DNA: TGCAGTGCTCTGACTCCCGGGGAGCTGTTTTTT. Its translation is CSALTPGELFF. The chain joins TRBV20-1 to TRBJ2-2; D unclear. CDR1 and CDR2 from the germline V gene are DFQATT and SNEGSKA (reference sequence). The CDR3 consists of 11 residues. V was shortened by 5 bases and J by 6 bases, with 7 bases between the two germline ends.

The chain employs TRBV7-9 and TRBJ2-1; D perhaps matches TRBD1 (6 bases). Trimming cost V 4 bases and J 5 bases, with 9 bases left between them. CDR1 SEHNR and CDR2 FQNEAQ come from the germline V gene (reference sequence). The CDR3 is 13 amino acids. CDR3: CASSSSGDNEQFF. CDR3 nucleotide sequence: TGTGCCAGCAGCTCGTCAGGGGACAATGAGCAGTTCTTC.

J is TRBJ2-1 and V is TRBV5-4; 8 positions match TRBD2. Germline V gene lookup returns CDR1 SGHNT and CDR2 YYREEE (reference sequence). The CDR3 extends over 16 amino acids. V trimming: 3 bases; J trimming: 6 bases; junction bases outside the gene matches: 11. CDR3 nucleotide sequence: TGTGCCAGCAGCTGGAGTCCGGGACTAGATATCAATGAGCAGTTCTTC. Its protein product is CASSWSPGLDINEQFF. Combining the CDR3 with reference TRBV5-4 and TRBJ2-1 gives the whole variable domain ETGVTQSPTHLIKTRGQQVTLRCSSQSGHNTVSWYQQALGQGPQFIFQYYREEENGRGNFPPRFSGLQFPNYSSELNVNALELDDSALYLCASSWSPGLDINEQFFGPGTRLTVL.

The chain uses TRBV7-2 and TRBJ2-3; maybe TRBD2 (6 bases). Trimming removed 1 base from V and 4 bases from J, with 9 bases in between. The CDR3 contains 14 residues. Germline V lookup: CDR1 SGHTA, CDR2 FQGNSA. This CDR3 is CASSLGGGADTQYF. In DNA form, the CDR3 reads TGTGCCAGCAGCTTAGGTGGCGGGGCAGATACGCAGTATTTT.

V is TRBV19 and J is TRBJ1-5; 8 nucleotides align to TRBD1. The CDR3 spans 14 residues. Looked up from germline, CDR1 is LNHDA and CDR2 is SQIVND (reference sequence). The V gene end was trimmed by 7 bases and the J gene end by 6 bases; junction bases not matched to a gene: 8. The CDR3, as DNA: TGTGCCAGTATCTCCGGACAGGGTAGTCAGCCCCAGCATTTT. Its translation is CASISGQGSQPQHF.

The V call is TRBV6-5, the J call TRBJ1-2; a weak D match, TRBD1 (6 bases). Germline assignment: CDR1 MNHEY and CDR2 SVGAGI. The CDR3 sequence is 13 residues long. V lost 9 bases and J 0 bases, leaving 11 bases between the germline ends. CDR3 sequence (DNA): TGTGCCAGTCGGACAGACTCTAACTATGGCTACACCTTC. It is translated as CASRTDSNYGYTF.

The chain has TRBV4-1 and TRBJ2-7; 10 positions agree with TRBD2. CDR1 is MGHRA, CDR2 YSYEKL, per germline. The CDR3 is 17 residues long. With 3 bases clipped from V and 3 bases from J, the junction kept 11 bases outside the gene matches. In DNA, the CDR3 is TGCGCCAGCAGCCACCTTTTTAGCGGGGGGCCCCACTACGAGCAGTACTTC. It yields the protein CASSHLFSGGPHYEQYF.

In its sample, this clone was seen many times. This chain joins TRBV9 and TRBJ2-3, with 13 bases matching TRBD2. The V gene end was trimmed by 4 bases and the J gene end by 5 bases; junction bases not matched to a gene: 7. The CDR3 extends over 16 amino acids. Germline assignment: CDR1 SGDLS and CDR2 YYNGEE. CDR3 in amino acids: CASSSGLAGVEDTQYF. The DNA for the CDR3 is TGTGCCAGCAGCTCAGGACTAGCGGGAGTGGAAGATACGCAGTATTTT.

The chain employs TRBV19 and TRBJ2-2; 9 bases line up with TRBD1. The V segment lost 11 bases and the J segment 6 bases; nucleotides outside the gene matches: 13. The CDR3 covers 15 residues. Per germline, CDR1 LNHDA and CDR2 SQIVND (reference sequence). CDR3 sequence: CASETGGSVAGELFF. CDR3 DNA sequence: TGTGCCTCCGAAACAGGGGGCTCAGTTGCCGGGGAGCTGTTTTTT.

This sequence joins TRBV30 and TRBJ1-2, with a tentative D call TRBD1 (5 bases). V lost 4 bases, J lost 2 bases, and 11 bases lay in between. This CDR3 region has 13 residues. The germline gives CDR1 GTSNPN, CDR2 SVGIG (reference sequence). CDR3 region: CAWKPGPNYGYTF. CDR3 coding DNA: TGTGCCTGGAAGCCAGGGCCCAACTATGGCTACACCTTC.

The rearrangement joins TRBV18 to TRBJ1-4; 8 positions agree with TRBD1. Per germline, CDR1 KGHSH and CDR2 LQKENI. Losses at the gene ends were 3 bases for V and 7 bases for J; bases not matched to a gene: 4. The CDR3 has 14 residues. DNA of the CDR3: TGTGCCAGCTCACCCGACAGGGGAAGTGAAAAACTGTTTTTT. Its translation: CASSPDRGSEKLFF.

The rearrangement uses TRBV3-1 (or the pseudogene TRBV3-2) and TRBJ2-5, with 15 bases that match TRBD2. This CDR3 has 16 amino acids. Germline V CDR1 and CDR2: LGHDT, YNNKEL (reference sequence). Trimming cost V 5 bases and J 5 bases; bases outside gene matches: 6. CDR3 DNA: TGTGCCAGCAGCTACGGACTAGCGGGAGGGCCTGAGACCCAGTACTTC. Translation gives CASSYGLAGGPETQYF.

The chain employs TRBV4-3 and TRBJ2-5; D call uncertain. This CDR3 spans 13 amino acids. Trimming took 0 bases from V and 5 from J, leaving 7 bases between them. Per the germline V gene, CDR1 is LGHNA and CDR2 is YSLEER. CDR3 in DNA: TGCGCCAGCAGCCAAGATGGTGAGGAGACCCAGTACTTC. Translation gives CASSQDGEETQYF.

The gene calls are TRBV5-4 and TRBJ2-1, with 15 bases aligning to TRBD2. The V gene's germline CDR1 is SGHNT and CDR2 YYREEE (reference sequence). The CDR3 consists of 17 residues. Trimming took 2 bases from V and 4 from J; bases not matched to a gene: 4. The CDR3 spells CASSFGLAGGSYNEQFF. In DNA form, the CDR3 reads TGTGCCAGCAGCTTCGGACTAGCGGGGGGGTCTTACAATGAGCAGTTCTTC.

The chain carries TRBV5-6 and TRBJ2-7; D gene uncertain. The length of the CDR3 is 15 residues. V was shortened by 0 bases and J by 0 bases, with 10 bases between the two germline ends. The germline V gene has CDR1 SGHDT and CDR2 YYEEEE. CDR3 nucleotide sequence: TGTGCCAGCAGCTTGGGGCAGACACGCTCCTACGAGCAGTACTTC. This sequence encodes CASSLGQTRSYEQYF.

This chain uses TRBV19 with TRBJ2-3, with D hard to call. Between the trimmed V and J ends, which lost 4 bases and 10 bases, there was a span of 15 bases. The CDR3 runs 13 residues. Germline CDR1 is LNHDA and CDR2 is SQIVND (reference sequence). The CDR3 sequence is CASSTRSGEAQYF. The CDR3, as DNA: TGTGCCAGTAGTACCCGCTCTGGAGAGGCGCAGTATTTT.

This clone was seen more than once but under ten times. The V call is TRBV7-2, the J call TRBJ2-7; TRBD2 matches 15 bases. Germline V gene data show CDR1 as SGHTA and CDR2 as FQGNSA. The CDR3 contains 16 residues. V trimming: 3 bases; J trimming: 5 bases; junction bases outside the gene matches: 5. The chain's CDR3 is CASSFGLAGGSNEQYF. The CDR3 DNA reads TGTGCCAGCAGCTTCGGACTAGCGGGGGGGAGCAACGAGCAGTACTTC.

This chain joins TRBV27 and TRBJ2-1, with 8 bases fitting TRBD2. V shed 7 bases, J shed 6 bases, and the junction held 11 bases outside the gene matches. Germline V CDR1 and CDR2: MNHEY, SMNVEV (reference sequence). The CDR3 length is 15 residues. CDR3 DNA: TGTGCCAGCAACCGGGAGGGCCTAGTCAGCAATGAGCAGTTCTTC. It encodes CASNREGLVSNEQFF.

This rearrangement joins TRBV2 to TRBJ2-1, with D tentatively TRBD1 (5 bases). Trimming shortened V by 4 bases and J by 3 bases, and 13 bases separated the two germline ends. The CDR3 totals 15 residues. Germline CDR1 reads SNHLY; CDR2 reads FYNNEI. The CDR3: CASSGYGADYNEQFF. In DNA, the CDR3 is TGTGCCAGCAGTGGATATGGGGCGGACTACAATGAGCAGTTCTTC.

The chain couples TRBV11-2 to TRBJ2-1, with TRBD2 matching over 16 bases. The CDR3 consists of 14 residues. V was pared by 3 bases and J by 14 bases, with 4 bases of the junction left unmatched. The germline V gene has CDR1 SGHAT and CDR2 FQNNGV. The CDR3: CASSFGTSGRGEFF. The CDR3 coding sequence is TGTGCCAGCAGCTTTGGGACTAGCGGGAGGGGGGAGTTCTTC.

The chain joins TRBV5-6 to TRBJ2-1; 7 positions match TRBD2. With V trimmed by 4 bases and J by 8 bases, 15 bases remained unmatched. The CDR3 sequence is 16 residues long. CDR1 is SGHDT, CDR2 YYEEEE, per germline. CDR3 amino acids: CASSPKSRTRADEQFF. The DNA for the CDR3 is TGTGCCAGCAGCCCCAAATCCCGGACTAGAGCCGATGAGCAGTTCTTC. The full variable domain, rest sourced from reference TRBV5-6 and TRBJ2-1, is DAGVTQSPTHLIKTRGQQVTLRCSPKSGHDTVSWYQQALGQGPQFIFQYYEEEERQRGNFPDRFSGHQFPNYSSELNVNALLLGDSALYLCASSPKSRTRADEQFFGPGTRLTVL.

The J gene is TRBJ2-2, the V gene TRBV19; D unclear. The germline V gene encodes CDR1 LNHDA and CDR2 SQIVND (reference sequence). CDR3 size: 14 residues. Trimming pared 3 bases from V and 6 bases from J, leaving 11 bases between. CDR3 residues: CASSIGLSSGELFF. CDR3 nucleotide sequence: TGTGCCAGTAGTATCGGGTTGTCTTCCGGGGAGCTGTTTTTT.

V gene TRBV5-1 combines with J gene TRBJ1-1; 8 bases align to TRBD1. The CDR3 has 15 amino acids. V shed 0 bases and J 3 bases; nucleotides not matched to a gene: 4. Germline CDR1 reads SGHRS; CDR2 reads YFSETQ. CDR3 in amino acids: CASSLAPGGYTEAFF. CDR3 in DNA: TGCGCCAGCAGCTTGGCACCAGGGGGCTACACTGAAGCTTTCTTT.

This CDR3 reads CSATLGTETQYF. CDR3 bases: TGCAGCGCAACTCTAGGTACAGAGACCCAGTACTTC. V gene TRBV29-1 combines with J gene TRBJ2-5; no definite D call. The germline CDR1 and CDR2 sequences are SQVTM and ANQGSEA. The CDR3 loop spans 12 amino acids. Trimming took 7 bases from V and 4 from J, leaving 13 bases between them.

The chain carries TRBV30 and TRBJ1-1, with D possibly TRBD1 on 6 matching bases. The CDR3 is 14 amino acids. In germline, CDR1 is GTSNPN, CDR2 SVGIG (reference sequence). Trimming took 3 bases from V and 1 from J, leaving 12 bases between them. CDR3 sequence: CAWSITGTNTEAFF. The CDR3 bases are TGTGCCTGGAGCATAACAGGGACGAACACTGAAGCTTTCTTT.

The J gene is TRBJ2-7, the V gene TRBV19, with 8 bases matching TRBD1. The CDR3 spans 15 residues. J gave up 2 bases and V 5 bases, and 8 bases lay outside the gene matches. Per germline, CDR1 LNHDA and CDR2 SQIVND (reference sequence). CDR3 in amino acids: CASSGRRQGTYEQYF. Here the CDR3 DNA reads TGTGCCAGTAGTGGACGCCGACAGGGGACCTACGAGCAGTACTTC.